The 2 T cell receptor beta chains given below trace back to one sample, sequenced in a study of human T cells and chemical hapten exposure. Stated time point: patch test 3, about 24 weeks after DPC sensitization. Treatment noted: therapeutic diphenylcyclopropenone sensitization with weekly scalp DPC. TCRdb called the RACE reads again in MiXCR, with one record for every CDR3 protein. The table lists some 91,000 distinct CDR3 sequences, 25% to 35% of them singletons. The sequenced sample was whole blood, obtained in connection with sensitization to the hapten diphenylcyclopropenone (DPC). All receptors come from a man aged 40-49 years with alopecia areata. Some clones in this sample may be carry-over from other donors' samples.

This clonotype occurred a few times. This chain joins TRBV7-2 and TRBJ1-1; D gene uncertain. V was trimmed by 3 bases and J by 3 bases, leaving 8 bases between them. Germline CDR1 and CDR2: SGHTA and FQGNSA. The CDR3 extends over 13 amino acids. DNA for the CDR3: TGTGCCAGCAGCTTCGATAGGGACACTGAAGCTTTCTTT. It translates to CASSFDRDTEAFF.

This clonotype has just a few counts. The rearrangement joins TRBV6-2 or TRBV6-3 to TRBJ2-7; 13 positions agree with TRBD2. The CDR3 covers 16 residues. CDR1 and CDR2 (germline): MNHEY, SVGEGT. V lost 6 bases to trimming and J lost 2 bases; unmatched junction nucleotides: 7. The CDR3 reads CASRPAGTSGTYEQYF. DNA of the CDR3: TGTGCCAGCAGACCAGCCGGGACTAGCGGGACCTACGAGCAGTACTTC.